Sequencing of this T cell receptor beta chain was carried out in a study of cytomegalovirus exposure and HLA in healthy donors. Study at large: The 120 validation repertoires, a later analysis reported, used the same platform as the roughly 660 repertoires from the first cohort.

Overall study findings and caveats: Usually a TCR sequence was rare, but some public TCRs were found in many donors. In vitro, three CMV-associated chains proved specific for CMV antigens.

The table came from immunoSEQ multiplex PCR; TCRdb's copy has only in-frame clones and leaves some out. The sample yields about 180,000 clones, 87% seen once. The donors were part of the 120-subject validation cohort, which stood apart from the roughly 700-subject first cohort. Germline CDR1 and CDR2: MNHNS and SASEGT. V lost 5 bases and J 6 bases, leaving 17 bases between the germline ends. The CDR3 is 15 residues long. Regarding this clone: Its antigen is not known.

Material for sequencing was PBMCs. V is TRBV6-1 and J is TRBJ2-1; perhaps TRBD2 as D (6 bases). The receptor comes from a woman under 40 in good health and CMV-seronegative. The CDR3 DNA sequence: TGTGCCAGCAGTTTATCGGGGGTCCTCAGCAATGAGCAGTTCTTC. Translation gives CASSLSGVLSNEQFF.